This T cell receptor (beta chain) was sequenced in a study of blood T cell repertoires in COVID-19. Background on the study: Material from acute and convalescent COVID-19 was sourced from the United States, Italy and Spain. The analysed material was cDNA or gDNA that came from T cells, B-cell-depleted T cells, or PBMCs.

Germline lookup yields CDR1 SGDLS and CDR2 YYNGEE. J lost 7 bases, V lost 1 base, and 7 bases had no gene match. This CDR3 has 15 amino acids. In the original analysis: Amplification with reference gene primers provided the estimates of nucleated cell counts. TCRdb keeps only in-frame clones here, not all; method: immunoSEQ multiplex PCR. That table furnishes V, J and clone size, whereas the DNA furnished D and trimming. Among a few hundred thousand clones listed, more than 70% were seen once. Enrolled during active infection, Seattle patients were then followed longitudinally. Sequencing was carried out using peripheral blood. The receptor comes from a woman aged 25 to 39 with COVID-19, enrolled during active disease. The chain has TRBV9 and TRBJ2-1, with 8 bases fitting TRBD2. CDR3 region: CASSVLSGGGNEQFF. The DNA of the CDR3 is TGTGCCAGCAGCGTATTGTCGGGAGGGGGGAATGAGCAGTTCTTC.